This TCR beta chain was observed in a study of vaccination and CD4 T cells after COVID-19. About the study: Post-vaccine sampling followed dose two by a median 72 days (range 14 to 241).

Treatment here: roughly 11-day PBMC culture with coronavirus spike peptide pools or control peptides (ViraFEST assay). March to December 2020 was the span of positive PCR dates, which predated US Alpha, Beta and Delta variants. This clonotype was recorded a few times. Its cognate antigen is unknown. General study results and limits: From approximately 23 to 38, the median of SARS-CoV-2-reactive clonotypes rose without reaching significance.

The Oncomine TCR Beta short-read assay sequenced DNA from cultured CD4+ T cells. TCRdb used MiXCR to reprocess the PCR reads, holding one entry per CDR3 protein. The sample lists over 10,000 distinct CDR3 sequences, roughly three fifths occurring once. CDR3 length equals 12 residues. Germline lookup yields CDR1 SGHTA and CDR2 FQGNSA. V dropped 5 bases and J dropped 4 bases, with 8 bases sitting between them. Sequencing was carried out using CD4+ T cells from blood, cultured in vitro. The clonotype was recovered from a human donor who had recovered from COVID-19. The rearrangement joins TRBV7-2 to TRBJ1-1; D ambiguous. CDR3 residues: CASSRSGTEAFF. The CDR3 DNA sequence: TGTGCCAGCAGCCGGTCAGGCACTGAAGCTTTCTTT.